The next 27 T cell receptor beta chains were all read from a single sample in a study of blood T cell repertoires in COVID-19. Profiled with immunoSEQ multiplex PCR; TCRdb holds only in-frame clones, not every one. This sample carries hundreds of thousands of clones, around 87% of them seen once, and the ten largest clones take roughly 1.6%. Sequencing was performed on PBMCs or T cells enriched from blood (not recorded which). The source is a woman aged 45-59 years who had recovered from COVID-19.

The CDR3 protein is CASSLGGTSGRRSEQYF. In DNA, the CDR3 is TGTGCCAGCAGCTTAGGAGGGACTAGCGGGAGAAGGTCCGAGCAGTACTTC. J is TRBJ2-7 and V is TRBV7-6; 14 nucleotides line up with TRBD2. CDR1 and CDR2 (germline): SGHVS, FNYEAQ. With 1 base clipped from V and 6 bases from J, the junction kept 8 bases outside the gene matches. The CDR3 runs to 17 residues. Based on the CDR3 plus reference TRBV7-6 and TRBJ2-7, the full variable domain is GAGVSQSPRYKVTKRGQDVALRCDPISGHVSLYWYRQALGQGPEFLTYFNYEAQQDKSGLPNDRFSAERPEGSISTLTIQRTEQRDSAMYRCASSLGGTSGRRSEQYFGPGTRLTVT.

CDR3 bases: TGTGCCAGCAGCCAAGACAGCGTAGACCGTGGCTACACCTTC. It specifies CASSQDSVDRGYTF. This chain links TRBV4-2 with TRBJ1-2; D gene ambiguous. From germline, CDR1 is LGHNA and CDR2 YNFKEQ. Trimming pared 0 bases from V and 7 bases from J, leaving 12 bases between. The CDR3 has 14 amino acids.

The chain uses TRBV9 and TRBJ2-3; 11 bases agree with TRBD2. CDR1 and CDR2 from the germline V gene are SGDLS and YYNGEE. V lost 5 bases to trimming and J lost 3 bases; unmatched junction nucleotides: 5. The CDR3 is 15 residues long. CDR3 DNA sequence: TGTGCCAGCAGACTTGGGACTAGCGGAACAGATACGCAGTATTTT. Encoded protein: CASRLGTSGTDTQYF.

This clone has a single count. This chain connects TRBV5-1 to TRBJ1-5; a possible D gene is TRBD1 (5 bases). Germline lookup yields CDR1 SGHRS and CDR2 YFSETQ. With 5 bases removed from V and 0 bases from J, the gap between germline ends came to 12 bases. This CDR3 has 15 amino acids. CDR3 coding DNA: TGCGCCAGCAGTGAAGGGGTGGGTAGCAATCAGCCCCAGCATTTT. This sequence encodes CASSEGVGSNQPQHF.

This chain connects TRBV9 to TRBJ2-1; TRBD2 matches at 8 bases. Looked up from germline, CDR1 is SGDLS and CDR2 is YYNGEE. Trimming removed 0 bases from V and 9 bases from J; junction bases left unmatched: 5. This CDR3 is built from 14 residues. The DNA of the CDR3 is TGTGCCAGCAGCGTAGGTCAAGCGGGGGCTGAGCAGTTCTTC. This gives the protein CASSVGQAGAEQFF.

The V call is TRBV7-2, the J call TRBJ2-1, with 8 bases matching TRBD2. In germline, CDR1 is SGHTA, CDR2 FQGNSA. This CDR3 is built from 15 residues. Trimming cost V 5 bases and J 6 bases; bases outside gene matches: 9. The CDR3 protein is CASSPGTSGFNEQFF. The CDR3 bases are TGTGCCAGCAGCCCCGGTACTAGCGGTTTCAATGAGCAGTTCTTC.

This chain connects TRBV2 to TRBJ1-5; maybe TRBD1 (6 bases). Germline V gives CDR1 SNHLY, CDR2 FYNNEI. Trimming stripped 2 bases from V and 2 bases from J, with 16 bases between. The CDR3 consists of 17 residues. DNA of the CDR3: TGTGCCAGCAGTGAAACAACAGGGATGAGTGGCAATCAGCCCCAGCATTTT. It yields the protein CASSETTGMSGNQPQHF.

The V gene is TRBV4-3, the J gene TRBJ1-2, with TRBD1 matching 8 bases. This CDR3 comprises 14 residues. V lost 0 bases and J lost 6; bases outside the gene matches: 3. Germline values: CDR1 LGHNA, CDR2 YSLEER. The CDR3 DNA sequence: TGCGCCAGCAGCCAAGAGGAGGACAGGGATGGCTACACCTTC. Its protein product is CASSQEEDRDGYTF.

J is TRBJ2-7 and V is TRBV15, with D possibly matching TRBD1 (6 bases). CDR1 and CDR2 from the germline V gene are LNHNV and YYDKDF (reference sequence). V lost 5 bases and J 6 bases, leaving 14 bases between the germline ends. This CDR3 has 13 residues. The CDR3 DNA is TGTGCCACCAGCGGGGACACATACTTCGAGCAGTACTTC. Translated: CATSGDTYFEQYF.

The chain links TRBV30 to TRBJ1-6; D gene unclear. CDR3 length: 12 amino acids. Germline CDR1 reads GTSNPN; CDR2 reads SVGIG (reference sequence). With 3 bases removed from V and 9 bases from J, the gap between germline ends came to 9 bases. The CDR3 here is CAWRSLASPLHF. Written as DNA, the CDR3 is TGTGCCTGGAGATCTCTGGCTTCACCCCTCCACTTT.

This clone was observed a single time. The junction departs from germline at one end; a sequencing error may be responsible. CDR3 coding DNA: TGCGCCAGCAGTCAAGGACGCGGGGACGGTAATGAAAAACTGTTTTTT. As protein: CASSQGRGDGNEKLFF. V and J are TRBV4-3 and TRBJ1-4, with a tentative D call TRBD1 (5 bases). This CDR3 spans 16 amino acids. Looked up from germline, CDR1 is LGHNA and CDR2 is YSLEER.

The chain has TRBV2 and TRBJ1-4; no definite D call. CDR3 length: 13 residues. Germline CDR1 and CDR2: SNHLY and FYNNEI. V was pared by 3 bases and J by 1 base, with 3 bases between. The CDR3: CASSDLTNEKLFF. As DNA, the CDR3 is TGTGCCAGCAGTGACTTAACTAATGAAAAACTGTTTTTT.

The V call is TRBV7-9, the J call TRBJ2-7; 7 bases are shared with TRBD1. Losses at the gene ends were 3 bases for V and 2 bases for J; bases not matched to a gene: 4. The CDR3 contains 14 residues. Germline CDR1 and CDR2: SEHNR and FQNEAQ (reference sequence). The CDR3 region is CASSFTTGTYEQYF. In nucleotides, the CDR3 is TGTGCCAGCAGCTTCACGACAGGGACCTACGAGCAGTACTTC.

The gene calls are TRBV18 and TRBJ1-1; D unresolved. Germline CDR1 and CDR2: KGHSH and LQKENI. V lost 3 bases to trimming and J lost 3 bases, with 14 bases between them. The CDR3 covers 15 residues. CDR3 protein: CASSPLSVLHTEAFF. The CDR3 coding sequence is TGTGCCAGCTCACCGCTCAGTGTTCTGCACACTGAAGCTTTCTTT.

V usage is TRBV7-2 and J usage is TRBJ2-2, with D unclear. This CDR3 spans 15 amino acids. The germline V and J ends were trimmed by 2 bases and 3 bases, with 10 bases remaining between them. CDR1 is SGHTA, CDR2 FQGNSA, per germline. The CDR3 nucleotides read TGTGCCAGCAGCTTAAGAGGCCTCTACACCGGGGAGCTGTTTTTT. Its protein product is CASSLRGLYTGELFF.

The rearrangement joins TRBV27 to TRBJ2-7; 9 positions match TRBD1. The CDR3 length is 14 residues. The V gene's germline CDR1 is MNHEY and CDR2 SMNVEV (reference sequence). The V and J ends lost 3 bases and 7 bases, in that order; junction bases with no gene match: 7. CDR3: CASSFGGTGKEQYF. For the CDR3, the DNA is TGTGCCAGCAGTTTCGGCGGGACAGGGAAGGAGCAGTACTTC.

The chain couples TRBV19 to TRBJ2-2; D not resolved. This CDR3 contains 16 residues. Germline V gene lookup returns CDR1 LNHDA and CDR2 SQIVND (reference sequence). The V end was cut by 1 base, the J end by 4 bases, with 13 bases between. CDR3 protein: CASSIAPDWSTGELFF. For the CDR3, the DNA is TGTGCCAGTAGTATAGCGCCCGACTGGAGCACCGGGGAGCTGTTTTTT.

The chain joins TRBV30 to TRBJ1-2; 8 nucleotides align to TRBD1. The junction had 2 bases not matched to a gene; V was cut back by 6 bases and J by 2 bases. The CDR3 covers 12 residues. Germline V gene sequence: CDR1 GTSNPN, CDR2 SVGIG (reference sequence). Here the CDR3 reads CACRQGNYGYTF. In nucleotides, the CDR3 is TGTGCCTGCCGACAGGGGAACTATGGCTACACCTTC.

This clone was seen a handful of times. The CDR3 bases are TGTGCCAGCAAGGGGTGTGATCAGCCCCAGCATTTT. Its translation is CASKGCDQPQHF. The chain couples TRBV6-4 to TRBJ1-5; a weak D match, TRBD1 (5 bases). Germline V CDR1 and CDR2: MRHNA, SNTAGT. The CDR3 is 12 amino acids. Trimming stripped 7 bases from V and 5 bases from J, with 9 bases between.

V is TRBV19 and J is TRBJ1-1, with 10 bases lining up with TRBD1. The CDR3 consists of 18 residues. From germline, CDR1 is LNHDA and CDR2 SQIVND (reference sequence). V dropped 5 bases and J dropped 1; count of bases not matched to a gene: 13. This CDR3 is CASSLVFPGQGWNTEAFF. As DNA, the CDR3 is TGTGCCAGTAGTCTCGTTTTCCCGGGACAGGGGTGGAACACTGAAGCTTTCTTT.

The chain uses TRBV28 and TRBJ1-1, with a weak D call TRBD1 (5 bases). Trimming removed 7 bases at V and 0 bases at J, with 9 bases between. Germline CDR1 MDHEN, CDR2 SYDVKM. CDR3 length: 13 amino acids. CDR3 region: CASMQGMNTEAFF. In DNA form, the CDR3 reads TGTGCCAGCATGCAGGGAATGAACACTGAAGCTTTCTTT.

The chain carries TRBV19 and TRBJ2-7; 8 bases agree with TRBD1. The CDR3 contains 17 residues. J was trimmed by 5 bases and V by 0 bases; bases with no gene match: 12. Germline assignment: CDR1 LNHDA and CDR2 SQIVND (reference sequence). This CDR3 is CASSIDHIRGQGDEQYF. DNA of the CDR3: TGTGCCAGTAGTATAGATCACATACGAGGACAGGGCGACGAGCAGTACTTC. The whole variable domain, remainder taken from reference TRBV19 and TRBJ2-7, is DGGITQSPKYLFRKEGQNVTLSCEQNLNHDAMYWYRQDPGQGLRLIYYSQIVNDFQKGDIAEGYSVSREKKESFPLTVTSAQKNPTAFYLCASSIDHIRGQGDEQYFGPGTRLTVT.

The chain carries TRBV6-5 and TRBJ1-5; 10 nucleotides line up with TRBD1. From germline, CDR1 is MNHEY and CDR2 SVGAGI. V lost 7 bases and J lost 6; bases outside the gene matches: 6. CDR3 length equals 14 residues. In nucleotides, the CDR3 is TGTGCCAGCAACCTTCGGACAGGGGGTCAGCCCCAGCATTTT. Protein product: CASNLRTGGQPQHF.

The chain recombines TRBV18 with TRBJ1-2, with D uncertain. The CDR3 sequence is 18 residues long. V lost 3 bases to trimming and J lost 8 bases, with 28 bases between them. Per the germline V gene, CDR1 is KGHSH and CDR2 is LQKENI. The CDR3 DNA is TGTGCCAGCTCACCGAACACCCAAACAGACCAGCCGAGTCTAGGCTACACCTTC. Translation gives CASSPNTQTDQPSLGYTF.

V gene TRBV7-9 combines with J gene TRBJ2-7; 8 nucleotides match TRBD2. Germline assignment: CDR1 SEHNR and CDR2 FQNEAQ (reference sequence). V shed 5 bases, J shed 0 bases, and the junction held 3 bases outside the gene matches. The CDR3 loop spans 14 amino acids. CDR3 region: CASSSSGNSYEQYF. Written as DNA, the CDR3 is TGTGCCAGCAGCAGTAGCGGGAACTCCTACGAGCAGTACTTC.

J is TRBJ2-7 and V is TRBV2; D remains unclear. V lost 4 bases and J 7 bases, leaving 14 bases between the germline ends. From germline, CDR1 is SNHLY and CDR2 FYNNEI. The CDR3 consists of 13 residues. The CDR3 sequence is CASSVLTVGEQYF. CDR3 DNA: TGTGCCAGCAGTGTCCTCACAGTAGGTGAGCAGTACTTC.

The CDR3 sequence is CASSPGGRATFTGELFF. In DNA form, the CDR3 reads TGTGCCAGCAGCCCAGGCGGGAGGGCCACCTTTACCGGGGAGCTGTTTTTT. The V and J genes are TRBV5-4 and TRBJ2-2; 9 bases agree with TRBD2. This CDR3 spans 17 amino acids. The V segment lost 4 bases and the J segment 5 bases; nucleotides outside the gene matches: 12. CDR1 is SGHNT and CDR2 is YYREEE in the germline V gene (reference sequence). The variable domain in full, with the rest retrieved from reference TRBV5-4 and TRBJ2-2, is ETGVTQSPTHLIKTRGQQVTLRCSSQSGHNTVSWYQQALGQGPQFIFQYYREEENGRGNFPPRFSGLQFPNYSSELNVNALELDDSALYLCASSPGGRATFTGELFFGEGSRLTVL.